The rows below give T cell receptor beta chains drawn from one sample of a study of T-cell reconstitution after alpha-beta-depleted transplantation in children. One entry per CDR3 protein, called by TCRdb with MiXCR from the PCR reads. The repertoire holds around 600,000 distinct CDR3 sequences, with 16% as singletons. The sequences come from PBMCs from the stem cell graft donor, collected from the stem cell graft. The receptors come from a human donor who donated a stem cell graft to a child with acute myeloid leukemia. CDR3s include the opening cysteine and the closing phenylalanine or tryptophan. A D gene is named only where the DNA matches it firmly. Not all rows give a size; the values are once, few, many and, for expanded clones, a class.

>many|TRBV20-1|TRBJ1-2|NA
CSARDPSYGYTF
TGCAGTGCTAGAGATCCGAGTTATGGCTACACCTTC
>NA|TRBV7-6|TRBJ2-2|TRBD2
CASSGTTMNTGELFF
TGTGCCAGCAGCGGGACTACCATGAACACCGGGGAGCTGTTTTTT
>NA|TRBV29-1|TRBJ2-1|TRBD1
CSAEDRGGPYNEQFF
TGCAGCGCCGAAGACAGGGGTGGACCCTACAATGAGCAGTTCTTC
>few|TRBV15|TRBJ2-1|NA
CATSRERVVSYNEQFF
TGTGCCACCAGCAGAGAACGGGTGGTGTCCTACAATGAGCAGTTCTTC
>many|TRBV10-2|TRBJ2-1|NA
CATSRQEPNEQFF
TGCGCCACCTCTCGTCAGGAACCCAATGAGCAGTTCTTC
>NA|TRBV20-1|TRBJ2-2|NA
CSARSSDRTTGELFF
TGCAGTGCTAGAAGCAGCGACAGGACCACCGGGGAGCTGTTTTTT
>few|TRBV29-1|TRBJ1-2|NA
CSAQTGGRGYTF
TGCAGCGCCCAGACGGGGGGACGGGGCTACACCTTC
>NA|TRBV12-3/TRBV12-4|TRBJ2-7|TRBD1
CASSRPGQSYEQYF
TGTGCCAGCAGCCGCCCGGGACAGAGCTACGAGCAGTACTTC
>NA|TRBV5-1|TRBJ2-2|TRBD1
CASSRQGETGELFF
TGCGCCAGCAGCCGACAGGGTGAAACCGGGGAGCTGTTTTTT
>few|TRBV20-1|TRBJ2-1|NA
CSARDQSQGYNEQFF
TGCAGTGCTAGAGATCAGTCGCAAGGCTACAATGAGCAGTTCTTC
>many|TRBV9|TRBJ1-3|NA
CASSVEGAGASGNTIYF
TGTGCCAGCAGCGTAGAGGGCGCGGGGGCCTCTGGAAACACCATATATTTT
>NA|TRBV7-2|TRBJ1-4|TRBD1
CASSLRTGGSNEKLFF
TGTGCCAGCAGCCTAAGAACAGGGGGGTCTAATGAAAAACTGTTTTTT
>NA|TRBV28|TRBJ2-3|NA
CASSLAGKTADTQYF
TGTGCCAGCAGTTTGGCAGGGAAGACGGCAGATACGCAGTATTTT
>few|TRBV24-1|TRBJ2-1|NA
CATSDMVWGEQFF
TGTGCCACCAGTGATATGGTCTGGGGAGAGCAGTTCTTC
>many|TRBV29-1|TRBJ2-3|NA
CSVGGIFSTDTQYF
TGCAGCGTGGGGGGCATCTTTAGCACAGATACGCAGTATTTT
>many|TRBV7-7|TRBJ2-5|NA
CASSASTVKETQYF
TGTGCCAGCAGCGCTTCGACAGTGAAAGAGACCCAGTACTTC
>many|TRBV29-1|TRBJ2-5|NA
CSVEDSGQTQYF
TGCAGCGTTGAAGATAGTGGGCAGACCCAGTACTTC
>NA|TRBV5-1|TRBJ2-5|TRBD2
CASRTAGDQETQYF
TGCGCCAGCCGGACGGCGGGGGACCAAGAGACCCAGTACTTC
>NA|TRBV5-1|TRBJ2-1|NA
CASSFPLGNQQFF
TGCGCCAGCAGCTTCCCACTAGGCAATCAGCAGTTCTTC
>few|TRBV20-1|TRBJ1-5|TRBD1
CSARLRGQVGQPQHF
TGCAGTGCTAGACTCCGGGGACAGGTGGGACAGCCCCAGCATTTT
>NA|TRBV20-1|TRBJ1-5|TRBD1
CSATNRGLNQPQHF
TGCAGTGCGACGAACAGGGGGCTGAATCAGCCCCAGCATTTT
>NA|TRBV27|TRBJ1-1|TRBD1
CASSPGGTAEAFF
TGTGCCAGCAGCCCAGGGGGCACTGCTGAAGCTTTCTTT
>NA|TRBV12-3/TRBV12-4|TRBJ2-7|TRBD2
CASQRGGGAYEQYF
TGTGCCAGCCAACGGGGGGGCGGCGCCTACGAGCAGTACTTC
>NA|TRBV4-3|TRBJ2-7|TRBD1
CASSQDSGTAGTYEQYF
TGCGCCAGCAGCCAAGATTCCGGGACAGCTGGGACCTACGAGCAGTACTTC
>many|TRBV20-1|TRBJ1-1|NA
CSAPRGATEAFF
TGCAGTGCCCCGAGGGGGGCCACTGAAGCTTTCTTT
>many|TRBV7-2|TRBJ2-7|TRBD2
CASSLGGTTPTYEQYF
TGTGCCAGCAGCTTGGGGGGGACTACCCCAACCTACGAGCAGTACTTC
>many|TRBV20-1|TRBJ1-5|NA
CSARYTGSNQPQHF
TGCAGTGCTAGGTACACAGGCAGCAATCAGCCCCAGCATTTT
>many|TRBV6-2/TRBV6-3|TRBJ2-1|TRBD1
CASSDTGDDEQFF
TGTGCCAGCAGTGATACAGGGGATGATGAGCAGTTCTTC
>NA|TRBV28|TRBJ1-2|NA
CASSSRTGGPYGYTF
TGTGCCAGCAGTTCCCGAACGGGCGGTCCCTATGGCTACACCTTC
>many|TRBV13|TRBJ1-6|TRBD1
CASSAPGQYNSPLHF
TGTGCCAGCAGCGCCCCGGGACAGTATAATTCACCCCTCCACTTT
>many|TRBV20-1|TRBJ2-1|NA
CSARDSGAPGHPEQFF
TGCAGTGCTAGAGATTCGGGGGCCCCCGGCCATCCTGAGCAGTTCTTC
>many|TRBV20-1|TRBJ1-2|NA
CSARPSGGYTF
TGCAGTGCTAGGCCATCGGGTGGCTACACCTTC
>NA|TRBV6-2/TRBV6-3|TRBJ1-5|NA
CASSYDSPSPNQPQHF
TGTGCCAGCAGTTACGACAGCCCAAGCCCCAATCAGCCCCAGCATTTT
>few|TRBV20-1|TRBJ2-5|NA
CSARDLPRETQYF
TGCAGTGCTAGAGATCTGCCGAGAGAGACCCAGTACTTC
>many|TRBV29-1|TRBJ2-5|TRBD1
CSVEGYRGEETQYF
TGCAGCGTTGAAGGTTACAGGGGAGAAGAGACCCAGTACTTC
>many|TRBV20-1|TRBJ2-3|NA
CSAGGTSTDTQYF
TGCAGTGCTGGGGGGACCAGCACAGATACGCAGTATTTT
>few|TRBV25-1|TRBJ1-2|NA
CASSEQGVGRVSYTF
TGTGCCAGCAGTGAACAGGGAGTAGGGCGTGTTAGCTACACCTTC
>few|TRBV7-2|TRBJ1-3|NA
CASTEWGGTVSGNTIYF
TGTGCCAGCACCGAGTGGGGGGGTACCGTCTCTGGAAACACCATATATTTT
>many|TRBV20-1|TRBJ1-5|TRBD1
CSASRGQGRQPQHF
TGCAGTGCTAGTAGGGGGCAGGGGAGGCAGCCCCAGCATTTT
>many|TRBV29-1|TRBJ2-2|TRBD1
CSVETGVSTGELFF
TGCAGCGTTGAAACAGGGGTCAGCACCGGGGAGCTGTTTTTT
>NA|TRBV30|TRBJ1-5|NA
CAWATGYSNQPQHF
TGTGCCTGGGCTACCGGGTATAGCAATCAGCCCCAGCATTTT
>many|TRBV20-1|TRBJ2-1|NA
CSAPLGYNEQFF
TGCAGTGCCCCGTTGGGATACAATGAGCAGTTCTTC
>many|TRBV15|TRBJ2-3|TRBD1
CATSRQFRGDTQYF
TGTGCCACCAGCAGACAGTTCAGGGGGGATACGCAGTATTTT
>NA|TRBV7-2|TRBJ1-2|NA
CASSLGGLSNYGYTF
TGTGCCAGCAGCCTTGGGGGCCTTAGCAACTATGGCTACACCTTC
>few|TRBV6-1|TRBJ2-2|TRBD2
CASSPGTSGGINTGELFF
TGTGCCAGCAGTCCAGGGACTAGCGGGGGAATTAACACCGGGGAGCTGTTTTTT
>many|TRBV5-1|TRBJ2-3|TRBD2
CASSFRAGTDTQYF
TGCGCCAGCAGCTTTAGAGCGGGGACAGATACGCAGTATTTT
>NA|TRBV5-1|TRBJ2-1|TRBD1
CASSFVGTGANNEQFF
TGCGCCAGCAGCTTTGTTGGGACAGGGGCGAACAATGAGCAGTTCTTC
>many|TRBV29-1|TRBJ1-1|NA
CSVRMGGTEAFF
TGCAGCGTCCGGATGGGGGGCACTGAAGCTTTCTTT
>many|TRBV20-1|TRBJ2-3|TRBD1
CSAPGTGRDTQYF
TGCAGTGCTCCCGGGACAGGGCGGGATACGCAGTATTTT
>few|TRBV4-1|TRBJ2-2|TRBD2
CASSQEVAGSGGELFF
TGCGCCAGCAGCCAAGAGGTAGCGGGGTCCGGCGGGGAGCTGTTTTTT
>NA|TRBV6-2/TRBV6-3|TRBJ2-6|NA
CASSPPGSSGANVLTF
TGTGCCAGCAGTCCCCCCGGGAGCTCTGGGGCCAACGTCCTGACTTTC
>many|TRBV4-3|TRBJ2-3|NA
CASSQASISTDTQYF
TGCGCCAGCAGCCAAGCTTCCATAAGCACAGATACGCAGTATTTT
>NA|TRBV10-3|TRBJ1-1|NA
CAISVGPEAFF
TGTGCCATCAGTGTAGGACCTGAAGCTTTCTTT
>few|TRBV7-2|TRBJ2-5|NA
CASSSFETQYF
TGTGCCAGCAGCTCCTTCGAGACCCAGTACTTC
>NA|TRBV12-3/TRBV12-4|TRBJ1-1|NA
CASSLAVQPSTEAFF
TGTGCCAGCAGTTTAGCGGTTCAGCCAAGCACTGAAGCTTTCTTT
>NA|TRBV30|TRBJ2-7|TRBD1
CAWGQGYPSYEQYF
TGTGCCTGGGGACAGGGGTATCCTTCCTACGAGCAGTACTTC
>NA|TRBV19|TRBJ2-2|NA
CATNRREATGELFF
TGTGCCACGAACCGAAGGGAGGCCACCGGGGAGCTGTTTTTT
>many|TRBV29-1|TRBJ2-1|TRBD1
CSVMGQGIDEQFF
TGCAGCGTTATGGGACAGGGGATCGATGAGCAGTTCTTC